This T cell receptor beta chain was identified during a study of blood T cell repertoires in COVID-19. Study summary: The United States, Italy and Spain supplied acute and convalescent COVID-19 samples. In each case, the material was cDNA or gDNA derived from T cells, B-cell-depleted T cells, or PBMCs.

The CDR3 totals 14 residues. The germline gives CDR1 GTSNPN, CDR2 SVGIG (reference sequence). The germline V and J ends were trimmed by 0 bases and 2 bases, with 8 bases remaining between them. In the original workflow: Quantification of nucleated cells was approximated via reference gene primer amplification. Clones were sequenced by immunoSEQ multiplex PCR, and TCRdb holds only the in-frame ones, with some missing. That table supplies the V and J calls and clone size; D and trimming were determined from the DNA. The data hold tens of thousands of clones, with 65% to 85% observed a single time. The chain links TRBV30 to TRBJ1-5; a possible D gene is TRBD1 (5 bases). This sequence was found in a woman aged 60-75 years with acute or convalescent COVID-19. The sample comprised peripheral blood. The CDR3 DNA follows: TGTGCCTGGAGTGTTGGGGCAGGCAATCAGCCCCAGCATTTT. Protein product: CAWSVGAGNQPQHF.